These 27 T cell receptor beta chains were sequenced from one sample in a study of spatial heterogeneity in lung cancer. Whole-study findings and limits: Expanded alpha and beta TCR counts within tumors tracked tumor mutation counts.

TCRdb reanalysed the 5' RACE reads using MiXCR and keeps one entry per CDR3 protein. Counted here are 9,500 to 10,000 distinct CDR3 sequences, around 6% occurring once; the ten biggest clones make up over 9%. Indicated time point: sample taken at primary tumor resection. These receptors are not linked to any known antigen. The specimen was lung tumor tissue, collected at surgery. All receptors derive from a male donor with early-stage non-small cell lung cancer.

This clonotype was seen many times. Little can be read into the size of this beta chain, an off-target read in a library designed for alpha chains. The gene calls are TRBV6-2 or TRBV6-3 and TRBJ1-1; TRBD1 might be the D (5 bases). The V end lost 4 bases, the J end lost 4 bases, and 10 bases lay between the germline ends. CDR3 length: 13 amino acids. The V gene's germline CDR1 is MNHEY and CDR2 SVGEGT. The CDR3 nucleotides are TGTGCCAGCAGTTCAACAGGCCCCACTGAAGCTTTCTTT. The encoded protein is CASSSTGPTEAFF.

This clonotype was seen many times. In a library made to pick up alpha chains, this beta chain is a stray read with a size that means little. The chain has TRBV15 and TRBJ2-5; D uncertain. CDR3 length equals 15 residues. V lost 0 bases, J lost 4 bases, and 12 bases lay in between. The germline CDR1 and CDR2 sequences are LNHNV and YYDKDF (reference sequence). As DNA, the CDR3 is TGTGCCACCAGCAGAGATGTCTCCGATGGAGAGACCCAGTACTTC. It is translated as CATSRDVSDGETQYF.

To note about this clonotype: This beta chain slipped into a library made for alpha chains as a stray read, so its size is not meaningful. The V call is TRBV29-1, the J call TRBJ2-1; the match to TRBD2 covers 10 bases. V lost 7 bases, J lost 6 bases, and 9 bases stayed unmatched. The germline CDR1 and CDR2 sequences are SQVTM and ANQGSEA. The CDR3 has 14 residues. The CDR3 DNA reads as TGCAGCGCCCTCGGGGTAGCGGGGGGCAATGAGCAGTTCTTC. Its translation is CSALGVAGGNEQFF.

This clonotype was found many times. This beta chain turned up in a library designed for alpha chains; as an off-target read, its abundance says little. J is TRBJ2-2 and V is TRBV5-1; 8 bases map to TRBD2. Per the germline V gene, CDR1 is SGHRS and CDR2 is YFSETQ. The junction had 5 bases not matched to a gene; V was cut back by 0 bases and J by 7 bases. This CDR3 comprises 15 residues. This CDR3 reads CASSLEVSGNGELFF. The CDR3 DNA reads TGCGCCAGCAGCTTGGAAGTTAGCGGGAACGGGGAGCTGTTTTTT. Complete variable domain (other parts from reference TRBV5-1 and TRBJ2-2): KAGVTQTPRYLIKTRGQQVTLSCSPISGHRSVSWYQQTPGQGLQFLFEYFSETQRNKGNFPGRFSGRQFSNSRSEMNVSTLELGDSALYLCASSLEVSGNGELFFGEGSRLTVL.

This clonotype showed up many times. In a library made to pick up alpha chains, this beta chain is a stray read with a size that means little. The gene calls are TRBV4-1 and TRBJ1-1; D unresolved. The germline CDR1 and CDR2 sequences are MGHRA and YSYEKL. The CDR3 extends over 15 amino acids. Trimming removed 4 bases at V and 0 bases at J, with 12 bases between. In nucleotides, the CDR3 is TGCGCCAGCAGCCTAAGGGTCGGGATGAACACTGAAGCTTTCTTT. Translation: CASSLRVGMNTEAFF.

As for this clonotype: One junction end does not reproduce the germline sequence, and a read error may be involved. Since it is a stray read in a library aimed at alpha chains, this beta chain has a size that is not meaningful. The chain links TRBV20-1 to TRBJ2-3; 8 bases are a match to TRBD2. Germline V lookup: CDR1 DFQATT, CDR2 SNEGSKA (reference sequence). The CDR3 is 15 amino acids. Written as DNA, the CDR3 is TGCAGTGCTGGCGGGGGGATTTACTACACAAATACGCAGTATTTT. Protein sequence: CSAGGGIYYTNTQYF.

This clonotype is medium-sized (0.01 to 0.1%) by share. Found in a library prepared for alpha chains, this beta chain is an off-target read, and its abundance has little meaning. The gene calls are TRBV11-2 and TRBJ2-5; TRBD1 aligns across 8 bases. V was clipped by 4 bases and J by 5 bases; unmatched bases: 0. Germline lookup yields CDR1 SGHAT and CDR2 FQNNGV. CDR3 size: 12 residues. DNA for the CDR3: TGTGCCAGCAGCTGGGACAGGGAGACCCAGTACTTC. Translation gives CASSWDRETQYF.

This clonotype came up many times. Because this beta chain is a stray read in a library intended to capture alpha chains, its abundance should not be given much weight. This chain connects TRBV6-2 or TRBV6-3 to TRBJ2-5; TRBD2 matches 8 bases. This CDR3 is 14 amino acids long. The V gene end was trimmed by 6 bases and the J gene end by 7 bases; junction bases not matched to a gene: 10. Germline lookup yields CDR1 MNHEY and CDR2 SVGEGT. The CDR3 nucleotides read TGTGCCAGCAGATCAAGCGGGAGTATGGGGACCCAGTACTTC. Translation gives CASRSSGSMGTQYF.

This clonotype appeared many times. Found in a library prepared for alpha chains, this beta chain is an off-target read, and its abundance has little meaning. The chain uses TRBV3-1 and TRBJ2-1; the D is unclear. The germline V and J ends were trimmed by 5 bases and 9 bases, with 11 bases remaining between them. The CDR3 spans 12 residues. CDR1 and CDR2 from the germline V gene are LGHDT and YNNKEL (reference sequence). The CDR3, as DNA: TGTGCCAGCAGCTTTCACTCCAGTGAGCAGTTCTTC. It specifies CASSFHSSEQFF.

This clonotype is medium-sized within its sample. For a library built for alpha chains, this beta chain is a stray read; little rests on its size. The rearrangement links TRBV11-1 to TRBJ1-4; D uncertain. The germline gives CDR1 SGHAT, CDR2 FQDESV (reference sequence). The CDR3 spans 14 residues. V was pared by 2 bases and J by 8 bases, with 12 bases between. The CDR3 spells CASSLSRTSEKLFF. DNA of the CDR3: TGTGCCAGCAGCTTATCCAGGACGAGCGAAAAACTGTTTTTT.

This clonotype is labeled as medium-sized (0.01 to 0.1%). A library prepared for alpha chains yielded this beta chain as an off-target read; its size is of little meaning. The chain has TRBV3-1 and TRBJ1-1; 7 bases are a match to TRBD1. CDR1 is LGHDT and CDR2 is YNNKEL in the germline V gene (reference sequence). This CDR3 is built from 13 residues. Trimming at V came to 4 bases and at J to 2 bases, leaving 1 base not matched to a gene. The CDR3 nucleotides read TGTGCCAGCAGCCGGACAGGCAACACTGAAGCTTTCTTT. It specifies CASSRTGNTEAFF.

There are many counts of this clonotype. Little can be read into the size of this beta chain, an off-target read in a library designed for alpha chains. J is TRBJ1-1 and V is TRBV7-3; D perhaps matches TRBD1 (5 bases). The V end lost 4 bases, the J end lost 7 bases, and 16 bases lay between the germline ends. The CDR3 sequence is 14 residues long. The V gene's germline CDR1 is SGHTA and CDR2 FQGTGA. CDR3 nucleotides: TGTGCCAGCAGCTCTTATCCAGGGATTGATGAAGCTTTCTTT. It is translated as CASSSYPGIDEAFF.

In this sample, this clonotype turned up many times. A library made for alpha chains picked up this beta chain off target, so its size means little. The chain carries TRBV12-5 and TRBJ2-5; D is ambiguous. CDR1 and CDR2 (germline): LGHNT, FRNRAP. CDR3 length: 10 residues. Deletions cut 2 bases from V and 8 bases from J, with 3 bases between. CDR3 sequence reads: CASGLPTQYF. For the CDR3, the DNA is TGTGCTAGTGGTTTGCCCACCCAGTACTTC.

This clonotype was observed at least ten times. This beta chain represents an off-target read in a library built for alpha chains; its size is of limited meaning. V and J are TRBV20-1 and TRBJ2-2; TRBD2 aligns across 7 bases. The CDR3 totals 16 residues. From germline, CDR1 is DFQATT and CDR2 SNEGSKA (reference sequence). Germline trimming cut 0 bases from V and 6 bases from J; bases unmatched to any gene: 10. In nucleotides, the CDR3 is TGCAGTGCTAGAGATCTTGGTGGGAGGGGAGCCGGGGAGCTGTTTTTT. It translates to CSARDLGGRGAGELFF.

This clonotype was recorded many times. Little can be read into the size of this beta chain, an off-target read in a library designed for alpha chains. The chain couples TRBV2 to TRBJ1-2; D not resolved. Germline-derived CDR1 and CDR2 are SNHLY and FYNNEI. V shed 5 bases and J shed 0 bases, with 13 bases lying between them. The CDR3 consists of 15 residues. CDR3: CASSPYGASNYGYTF. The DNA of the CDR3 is TGTGCCAGCAGTCCTTACGGAGCTTCTAACTATGGCTACACCTTC.

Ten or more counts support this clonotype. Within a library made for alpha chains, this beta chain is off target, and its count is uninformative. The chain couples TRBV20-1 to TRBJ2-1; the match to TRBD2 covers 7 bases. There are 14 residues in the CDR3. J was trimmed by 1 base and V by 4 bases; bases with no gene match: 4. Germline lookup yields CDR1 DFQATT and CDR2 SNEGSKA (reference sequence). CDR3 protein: CSATGRRSYNEQFF. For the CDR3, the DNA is TGCAGTGCTACCGGGAGGCGGTCCTACAATGAGCAGTTCTTC.

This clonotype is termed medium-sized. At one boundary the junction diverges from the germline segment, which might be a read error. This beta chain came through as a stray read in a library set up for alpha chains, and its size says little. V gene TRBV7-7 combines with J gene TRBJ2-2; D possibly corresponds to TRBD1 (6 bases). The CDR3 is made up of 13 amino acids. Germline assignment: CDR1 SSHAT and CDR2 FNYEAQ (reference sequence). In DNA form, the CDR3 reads TGTGCTAGCAGCTCCCCAGGGGCCGGGGAGCTGTTTTTT. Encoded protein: CASSSPGAGELFF.

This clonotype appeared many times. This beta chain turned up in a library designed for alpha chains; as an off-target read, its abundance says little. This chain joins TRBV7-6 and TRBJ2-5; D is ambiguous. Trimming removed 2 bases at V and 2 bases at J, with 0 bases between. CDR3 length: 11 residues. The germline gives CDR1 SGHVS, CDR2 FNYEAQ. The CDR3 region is CASSLQETQYF. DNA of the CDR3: TGTGCCAGCAGCTTACAAGAGACCCAGTACTTC.

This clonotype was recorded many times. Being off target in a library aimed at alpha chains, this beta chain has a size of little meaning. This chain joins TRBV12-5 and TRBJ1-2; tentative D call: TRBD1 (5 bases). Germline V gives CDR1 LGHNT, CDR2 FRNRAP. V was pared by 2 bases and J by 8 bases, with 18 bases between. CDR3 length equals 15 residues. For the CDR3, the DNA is TGTGCTAGTGGTTTGTCTGGGGTTGGGGCCGGGGGCTACACCTTC. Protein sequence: CASGLSGVGAGGYTF.

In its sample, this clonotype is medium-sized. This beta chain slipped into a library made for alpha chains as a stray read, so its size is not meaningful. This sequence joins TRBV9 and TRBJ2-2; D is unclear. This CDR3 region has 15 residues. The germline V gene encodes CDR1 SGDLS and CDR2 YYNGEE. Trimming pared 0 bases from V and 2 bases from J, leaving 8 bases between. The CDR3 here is CASSVDWGNTGELFF. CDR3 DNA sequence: TGTGCCAGCAGCGTAGACTGGGGTAACACCGGGGAGCTGTTTTTT. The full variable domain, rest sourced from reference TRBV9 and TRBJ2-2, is DSGVTQTPKHLITATGQRVTLRCSPRSGDLSVYWYQQSLDQGLQFLIQYYNGEERAKGNILERFSAQQFPDLHSELNLSSLELGDSALYFCASSVDWGNTGELFFGEGSRLTVL.

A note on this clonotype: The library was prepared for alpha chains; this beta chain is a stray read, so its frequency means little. In DNA form, the CDR3 reads TGTGCCAACGCTACGGGGGCTAACAATGAGCAGTTCTTC. Translated: CANATGANNEQFF. The J gene is TRBJ2-1, the V gene TRBV9, with D perhaps TRBD1 or TRBD2 (6 bases each). Trimming removed 9 bases at V and 5 bases at J, with 15 bases between. CDR3 length equals 13 residues. Per the germline V gene, CDR1 is SGDLS and CDR2 is YYNGEE. The full variable domain, in which reference TRBV9 and TRBJ2-1 provide the parts outside the CDR3, is DSGVTQTPKHLITATGQRVTLRCSPRSGDLSVYWYQQSLDQGLQFLIQYYNGEERAKGNILERFSAQQFPDLHSELNLSSLELGDSALYFCANATGANNEQFFGPGTRLTVL.

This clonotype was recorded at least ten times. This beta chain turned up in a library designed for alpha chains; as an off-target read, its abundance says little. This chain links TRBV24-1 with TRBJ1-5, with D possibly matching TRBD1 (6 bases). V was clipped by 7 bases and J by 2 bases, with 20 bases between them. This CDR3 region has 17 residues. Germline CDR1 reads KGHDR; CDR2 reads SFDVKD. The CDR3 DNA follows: TGTGCCACCAGCGAATCGGGGGGGGCTCACGGCAATCAGCCCCAGCATTTT. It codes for CATSESGGAHGNQPQHF.

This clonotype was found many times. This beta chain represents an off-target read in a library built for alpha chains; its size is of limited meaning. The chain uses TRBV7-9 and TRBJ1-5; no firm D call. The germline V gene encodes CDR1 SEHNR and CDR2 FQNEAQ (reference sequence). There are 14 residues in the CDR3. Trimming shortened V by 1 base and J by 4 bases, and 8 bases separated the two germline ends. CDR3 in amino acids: CASSLVGGNQPQHF. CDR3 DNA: TGTGCCAGCAGCTTAGTAGGAGGGAATCAGCCCCAGCATTTT.

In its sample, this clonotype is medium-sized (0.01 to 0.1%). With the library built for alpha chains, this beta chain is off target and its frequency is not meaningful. The CDR3 loop is CASRPGQGGQYF. The CDR3 DNA reads TGTGCCAGCAGGCCCGGACAGGGCGGGCAGTACTTC. The genes are TRBV28 and TRBJ2-7; 8 nucleotides match TRBD1. V gave up 6 bases and J gave up 9 bases; unmatched junction bases: 7. The CDR3 is made up of 12 amino acids. In germline, CDR1 is MDHEN, CDR2 SYDVKM.

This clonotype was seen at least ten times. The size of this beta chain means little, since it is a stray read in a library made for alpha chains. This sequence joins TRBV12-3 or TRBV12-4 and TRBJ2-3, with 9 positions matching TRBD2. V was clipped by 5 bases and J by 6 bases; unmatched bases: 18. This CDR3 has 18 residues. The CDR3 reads CASSHLARLAARRDTQYF. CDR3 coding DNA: TGTGCCAGCAGTCACCTCGCCCGACTAGCGGCACGAAGGGATACGCAGTATTTT.

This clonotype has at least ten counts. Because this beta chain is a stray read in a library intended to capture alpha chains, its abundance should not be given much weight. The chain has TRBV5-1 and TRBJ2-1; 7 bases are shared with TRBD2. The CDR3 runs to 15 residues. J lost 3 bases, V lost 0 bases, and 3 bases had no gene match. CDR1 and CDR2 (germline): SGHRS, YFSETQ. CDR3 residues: CASSLAGGDYNEQFF. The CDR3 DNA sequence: TGCGCCAGCAGCTTGGCTGGGGGGGACTACAATGAGCAGTTCTTC.

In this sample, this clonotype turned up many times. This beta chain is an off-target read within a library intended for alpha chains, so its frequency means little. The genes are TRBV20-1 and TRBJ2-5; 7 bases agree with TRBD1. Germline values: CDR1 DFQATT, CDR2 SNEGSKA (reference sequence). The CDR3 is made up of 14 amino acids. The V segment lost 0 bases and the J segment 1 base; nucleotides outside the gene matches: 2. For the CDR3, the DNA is TGCAGTGCTAGAGATAGGGACAGCCAAGAGACCCAGTACTTC. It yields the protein CSARDRDSQETQYF.